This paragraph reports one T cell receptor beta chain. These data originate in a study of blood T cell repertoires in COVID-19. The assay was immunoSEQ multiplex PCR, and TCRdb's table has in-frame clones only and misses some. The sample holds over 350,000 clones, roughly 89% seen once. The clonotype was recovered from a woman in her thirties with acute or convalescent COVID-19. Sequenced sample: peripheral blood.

The CDR3 nucleotides are TGTGCCAGCAGCACGGGATACACAGATACGCAGTATTTT. It encodes CASSTGYTDTQYF. The chain is built from TRBV14 and TRBJ2-3; D is possibly TRBD2 (5 bases). CDR1 is SGHDN, CDR2 FVKESK, per germline. This CDR3 comprises 13 residues. The V end lost 5 bases, the J end lost 2 bases, and 8 bases lay between the germline ends.